Sequencing of this T cell receptor beta chain was carried out in a study of neurological immune-mediated disorders. This clonotype was observed at least ten times. The CDR3 extends over 13 amino acids. V lost 6 bases, J lost 4 bases, and 10 bases lay in between. CDR1 MNHEY and CDR2 SMNVEV come from the germline V gene (reference sequence). From 2 million PBMCs stored at -80 C, the unsorted libraries were generated. 5'RACE with 10-nucleotide random UMIs produced the cDNA. TCRdb re-called the 5' RACE reads with MiXCR, one entry per CDR3 protein. The profile shows 55,000 to 75,000 distinct CDR3 sequences, under 2.5% of them singletons.

The sequence came from a man aged 45-65 years with multiple sclerosis. V is TRBV27 and J is TRBJ2-1, with D perhaps matching TRBD1 (6 bases). Sequenced material: PBMCs. Here the CDR3 reads CASRNRAYNEQFF. CDR3 in DNA: TGTGCCAGCAGAAACAGGGCATACAATGAGCAGTTCTTC.